The subject of this entry is one T cell receptor beta chain. Trimming removed 1 base from V and 5 bases from J; junction bases left unmatched: 11. This CDR3 comprises 16 residues. Per the germline V gene, CDR1 is GTSNPN and CDR2 is SVGIG (reference sequence). This sample is part of a study of blood T cell repertoires in COVID-19. Turning to the study itself: T cells, B-cell-depleted T cells, or PBMCs provided the cDNA or gDNA that served as material.

How the authors handled the data: Quantification of nucleated cells was approximated via reference gene primer amplification. Clones were read by immunoSEQ multiplex PCR, and TCRdb kept only the in-frame ones, dropping some. The V and J calls and clone size come from that table; D and trimming were worked out from the DNA. Of some 210,000 clones listed, approximately 84% are singletons. The sequencing sample was made of peripheral blood. The receptor was derived from a woman aged 45-59 years with active or convalescent COVID-19. The V gene is TRBV30, the J gene TRBJ2-5, with TRBD2 identical over 9 bases. The CDR3 here is CAWSARSSGSSETQYF. The CDR3, as DNA: TGTGCCTGGAGTGCCCGCAGTAGCGGGAGCAGCGAGACCCAGTACTTC.